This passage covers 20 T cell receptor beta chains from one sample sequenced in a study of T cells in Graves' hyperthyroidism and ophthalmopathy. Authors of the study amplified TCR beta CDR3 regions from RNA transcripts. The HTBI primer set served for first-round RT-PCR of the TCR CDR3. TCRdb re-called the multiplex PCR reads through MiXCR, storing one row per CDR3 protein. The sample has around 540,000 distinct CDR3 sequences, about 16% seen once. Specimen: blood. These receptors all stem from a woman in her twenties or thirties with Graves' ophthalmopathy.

For the CDR3, the DNA is TGTGCCAGCAGTGCCCTAAAAGGGGGCAGGGTGGAGACCCAGTACTTC. It encodes CASSALKGGRVETQYF. This chain links TRBV25-1 with TRBJ2-5, with TRBD1 identical over 7 bases. CDR3 length: 16 residues. V was clipped by 4 bases and J by 5 bases; unmatched bases: 13. Per germline, CDR1 MGHDK and CDR2 SYGVNS.

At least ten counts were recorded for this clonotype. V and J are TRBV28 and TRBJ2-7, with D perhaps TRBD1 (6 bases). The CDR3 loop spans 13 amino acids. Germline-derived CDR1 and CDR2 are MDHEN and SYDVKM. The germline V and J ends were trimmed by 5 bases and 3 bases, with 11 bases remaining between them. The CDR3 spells CASSRGGVYEQYF. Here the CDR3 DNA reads TGTGCCAGCAGTCGAGGGGGAGTCTACGAGCAGTACTTC.

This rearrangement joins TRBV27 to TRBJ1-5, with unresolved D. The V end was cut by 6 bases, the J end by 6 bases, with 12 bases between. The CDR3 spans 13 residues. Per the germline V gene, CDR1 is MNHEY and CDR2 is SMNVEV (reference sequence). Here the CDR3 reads CASRASRSQPQHF. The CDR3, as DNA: TGTGCCAGCAGAGCATCCAGGAGTCAGCCCCAGCATTTT.

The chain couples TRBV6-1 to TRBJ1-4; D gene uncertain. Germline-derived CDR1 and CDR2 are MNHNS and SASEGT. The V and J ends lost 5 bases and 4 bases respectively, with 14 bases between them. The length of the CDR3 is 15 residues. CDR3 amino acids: CASSLFGDGNEKLFF. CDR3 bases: TGTGCCAGCAGTTTGTTCGGCGACGGTAATGAAAAACTGTTTTTT.

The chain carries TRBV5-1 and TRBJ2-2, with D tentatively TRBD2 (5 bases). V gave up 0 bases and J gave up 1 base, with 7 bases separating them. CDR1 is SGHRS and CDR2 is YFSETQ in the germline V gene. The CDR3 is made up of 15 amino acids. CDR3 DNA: TGCGCCAGCAGCTTGGCCGGGAAGAACACCGGGGAGCTGTTTTTT. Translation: CASSLAGKNTGELFF.

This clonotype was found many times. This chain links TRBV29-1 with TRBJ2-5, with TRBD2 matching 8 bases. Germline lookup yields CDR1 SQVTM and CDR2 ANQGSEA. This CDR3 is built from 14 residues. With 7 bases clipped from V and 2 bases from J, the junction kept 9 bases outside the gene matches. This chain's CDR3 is CSAVGGRRQETQYF. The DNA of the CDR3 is TGCAGCGCCGTCGGCGGGAGGCGGCAAGAGACCCAGTACTTC. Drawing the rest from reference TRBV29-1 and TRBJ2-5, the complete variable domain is SAVISQKPSRDICQRGTSLTIQCQVDSQVTMMFWYRQQPGQSLTLIATANQGSEATYESGFVIDKFPISRPNLTFSTLTVSNMSPEDSSIYLCSAVGGRRQETQYFGPGTRLLVL.

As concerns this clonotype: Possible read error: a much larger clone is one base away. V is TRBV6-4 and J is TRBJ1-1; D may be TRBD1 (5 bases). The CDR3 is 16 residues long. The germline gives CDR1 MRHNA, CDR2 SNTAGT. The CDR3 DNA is TGTGCCAGCAGGGACCGGAAGGGGAGAATGAACACTGAAGCTTCCTTT. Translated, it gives CASRDRKGRMNTEASF.

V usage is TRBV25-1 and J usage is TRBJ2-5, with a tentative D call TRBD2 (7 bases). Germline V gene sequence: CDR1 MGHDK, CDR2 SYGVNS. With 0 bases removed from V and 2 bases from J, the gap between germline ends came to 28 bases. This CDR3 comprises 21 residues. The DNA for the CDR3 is TGTGCCAGCAGTGAATATTTGAGTTTAGGGGAGCCTGGGAGGGGGCAAGAGACCCAGTACTTC. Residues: CASSEYLSLGEPGRGQETQYF.

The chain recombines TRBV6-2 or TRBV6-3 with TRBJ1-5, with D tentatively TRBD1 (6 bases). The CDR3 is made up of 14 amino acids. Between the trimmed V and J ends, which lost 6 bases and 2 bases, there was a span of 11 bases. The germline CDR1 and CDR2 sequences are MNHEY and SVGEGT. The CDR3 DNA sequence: TGTGCCAGCAGGATCCACAGGGGCAATCAGCCCCAGCATTTT. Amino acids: CASRIHRGNQPQHF.

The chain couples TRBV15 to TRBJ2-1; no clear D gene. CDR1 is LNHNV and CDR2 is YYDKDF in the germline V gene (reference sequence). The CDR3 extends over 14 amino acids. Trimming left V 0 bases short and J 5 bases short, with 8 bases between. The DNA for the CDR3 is TGTGCCACCAGCAGAGATGGCAGCCACAATGAGCAGTTCTTC. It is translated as CATSRDGSHNEQFF.

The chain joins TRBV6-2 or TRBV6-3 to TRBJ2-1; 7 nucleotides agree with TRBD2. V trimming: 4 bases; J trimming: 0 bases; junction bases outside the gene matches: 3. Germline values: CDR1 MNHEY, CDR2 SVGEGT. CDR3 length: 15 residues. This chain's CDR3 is CASSLWEGSYNEQFF. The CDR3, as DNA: TGTGCCAGCAGTTTGTGGGAGGGCTCCTACAATGAGCAGTTCTTC.

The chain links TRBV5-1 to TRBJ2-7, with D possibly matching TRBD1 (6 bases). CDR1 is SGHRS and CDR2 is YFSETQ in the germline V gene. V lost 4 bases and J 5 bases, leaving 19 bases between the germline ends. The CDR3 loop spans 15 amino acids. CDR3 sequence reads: CASSLSGQGSHEQYF. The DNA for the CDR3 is TGCGCCAGCAGCCTCTCGGGGCAGGGGTCCCACGAGCAGTACTTC.

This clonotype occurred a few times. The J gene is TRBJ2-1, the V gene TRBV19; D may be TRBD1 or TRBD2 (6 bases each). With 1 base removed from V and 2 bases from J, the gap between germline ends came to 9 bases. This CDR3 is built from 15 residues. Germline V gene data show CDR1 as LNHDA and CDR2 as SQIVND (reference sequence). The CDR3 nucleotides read TGTGCCAGTAGTATAGGGGGGGCTGCCTACAATGAGCAGTTCTTC. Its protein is CASSIGGAAYNEQFF. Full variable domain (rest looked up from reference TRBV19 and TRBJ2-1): DGGITQSPKYLFRKEGQNVTLSCEQNLNHDAMYWYRQDPGQGLRLIYYSQIVNDFQKGDIAEGYSVSREKKESFPLTVTSAQKNPTAFYLCASSIGGAAYNEQFFGPGTRLTVL.

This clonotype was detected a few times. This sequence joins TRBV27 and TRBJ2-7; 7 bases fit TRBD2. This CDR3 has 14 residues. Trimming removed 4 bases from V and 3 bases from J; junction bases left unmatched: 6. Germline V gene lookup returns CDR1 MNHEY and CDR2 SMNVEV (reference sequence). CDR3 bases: TGTGCCAGCAGTTCGACATCGGGGGGCTACGAGCAGTACTTC. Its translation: CASSSTSGGYEQYF.

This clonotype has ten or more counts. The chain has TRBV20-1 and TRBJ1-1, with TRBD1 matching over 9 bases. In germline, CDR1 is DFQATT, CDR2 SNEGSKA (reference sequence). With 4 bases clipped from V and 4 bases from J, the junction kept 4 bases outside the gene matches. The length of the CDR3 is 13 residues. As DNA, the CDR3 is TGCAGTGCTACGACGACAGGGGGCACTGAAGCTTTCTTT. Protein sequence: CSATTTGGTEAFF.

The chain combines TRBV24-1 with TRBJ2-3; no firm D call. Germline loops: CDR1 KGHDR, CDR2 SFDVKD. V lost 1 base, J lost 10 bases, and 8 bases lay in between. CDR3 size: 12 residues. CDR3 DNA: TGTGCCACCAGTGATTTCAGTGAAGCGCAGTATTTT. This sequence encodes CATSDFSEAQYF.

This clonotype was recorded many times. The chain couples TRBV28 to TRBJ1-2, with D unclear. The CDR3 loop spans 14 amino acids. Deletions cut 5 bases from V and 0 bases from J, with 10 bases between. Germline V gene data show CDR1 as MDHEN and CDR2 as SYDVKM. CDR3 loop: CASSQGRANYGYTF. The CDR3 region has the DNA TGTGCCAGCAGTCAAGGACGGGCTAACTATGGCTACACCTTC.

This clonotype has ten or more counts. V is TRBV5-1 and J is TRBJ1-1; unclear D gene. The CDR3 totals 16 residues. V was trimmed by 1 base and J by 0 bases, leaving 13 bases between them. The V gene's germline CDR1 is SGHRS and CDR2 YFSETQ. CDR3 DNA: TGCGCCAGCAGCTTGTTGGCCGCACGGGTGAACACTGAAGCTTTCTTT. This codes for CASSLLAARVNTEAFF.

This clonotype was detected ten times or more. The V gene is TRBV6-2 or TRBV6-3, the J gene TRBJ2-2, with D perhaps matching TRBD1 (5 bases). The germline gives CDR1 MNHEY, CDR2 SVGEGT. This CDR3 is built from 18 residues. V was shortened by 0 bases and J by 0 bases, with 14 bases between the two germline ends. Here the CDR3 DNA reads TGTGCCAGCAGTTACTCGAGTAGGGGTCCACCGAACACCGGGGAGCTGTTTTTT. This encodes CASSYSSRGPPNTGELFF.

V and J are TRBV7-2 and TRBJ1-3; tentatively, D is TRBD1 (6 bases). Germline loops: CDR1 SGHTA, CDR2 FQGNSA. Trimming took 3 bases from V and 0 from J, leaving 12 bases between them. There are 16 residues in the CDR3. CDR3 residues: CASSLQGTLSGNTIYF. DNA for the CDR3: TGTGCCAGCAGCTTGCAAGGGACACTCTCTGGAAACACCATATATTTT.